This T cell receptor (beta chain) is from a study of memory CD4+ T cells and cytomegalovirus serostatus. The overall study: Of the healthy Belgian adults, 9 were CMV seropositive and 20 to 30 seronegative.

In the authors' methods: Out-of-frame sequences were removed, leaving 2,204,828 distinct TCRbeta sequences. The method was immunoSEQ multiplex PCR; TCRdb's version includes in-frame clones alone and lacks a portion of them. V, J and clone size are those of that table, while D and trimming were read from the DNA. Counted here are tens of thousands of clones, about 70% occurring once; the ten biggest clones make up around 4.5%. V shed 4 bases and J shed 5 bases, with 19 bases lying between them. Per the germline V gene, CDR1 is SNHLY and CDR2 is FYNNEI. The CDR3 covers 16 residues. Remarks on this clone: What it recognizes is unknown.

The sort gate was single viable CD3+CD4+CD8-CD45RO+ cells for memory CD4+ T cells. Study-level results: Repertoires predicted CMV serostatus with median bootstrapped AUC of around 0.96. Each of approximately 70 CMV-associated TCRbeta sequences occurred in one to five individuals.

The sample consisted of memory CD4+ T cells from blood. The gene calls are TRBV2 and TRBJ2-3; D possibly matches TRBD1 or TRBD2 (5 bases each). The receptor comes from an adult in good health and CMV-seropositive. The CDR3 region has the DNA TGTGCCAGCAGTGCCTCCGTACGACGGGGACGAGATACGCAGTATTTT. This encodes CASSASVRRGRDTQYF. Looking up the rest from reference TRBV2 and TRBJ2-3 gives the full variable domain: EPEVTQTPSHQVTQMGQEVILRCVPISNHLYFYWYRQILGQKVEFLVSFYNNEISEKSEIFDDQFSVERPDGSNFTLKIRSTKLEDSAMYFCASSASVRRGRDTQYFGPGTRLTVL.